The subject of this entry is one TCR beta chain. V was shortened by 0 bases and J by 2 bases, with 11 bases between the two germline ends. CDR1 and CDR2 (germline): MGHRA, YSYEKL. The CDR3 consists of 15 residues. The record originates from a study of blood T cell repertoires in COVID-19. About the research overall: Nucleic acid was either cDNA or gDNA, and it came from T cells, B-cell-depleted T cells, or PBMCs.

In the original processing: Amplification with reference gene primers provided the estimates of nucleated cell counts. The protocol was immunoSEQ multiplex PCR, while the TCRdb copy is restricted to in-frame clones and leaves out a portion. The V and J calls and clone size are taken from that table; D and trimming were inferred from the DNA. The sample shows approximately 110,000 clones, about 90% of them seen only once. The sequencing input was peripheral blood. This chain connects TRBV4-1 to TRBJ2-7, with a possible D match to TRBD1 (5 bases). The clonotype originates from a woman aged 45 to 65 with acute or convalescent COVID-19. In nucleotides, the CDR3 is TGCGCCAGCAGCCAAGATCCAGGGATCCCCTACGAGCAGTACTTC. Translation: CASSQDPGIPYEQYF.